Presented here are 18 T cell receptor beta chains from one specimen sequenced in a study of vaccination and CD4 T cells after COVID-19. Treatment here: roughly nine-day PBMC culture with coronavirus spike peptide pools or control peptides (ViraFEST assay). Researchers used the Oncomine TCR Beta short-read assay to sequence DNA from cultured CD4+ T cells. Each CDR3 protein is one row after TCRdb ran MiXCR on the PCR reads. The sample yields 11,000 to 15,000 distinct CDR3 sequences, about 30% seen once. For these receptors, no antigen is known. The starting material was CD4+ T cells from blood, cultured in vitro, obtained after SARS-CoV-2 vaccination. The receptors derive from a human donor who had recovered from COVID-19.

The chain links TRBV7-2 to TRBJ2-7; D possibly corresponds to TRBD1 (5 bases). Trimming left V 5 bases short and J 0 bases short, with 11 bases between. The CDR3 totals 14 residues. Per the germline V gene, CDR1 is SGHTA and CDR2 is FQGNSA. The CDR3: CASSPRASSYEQYF. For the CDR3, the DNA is TGTGCCAGCAGCCCCAGGGCCAGCTCCTACGAGCAGTACTTC.

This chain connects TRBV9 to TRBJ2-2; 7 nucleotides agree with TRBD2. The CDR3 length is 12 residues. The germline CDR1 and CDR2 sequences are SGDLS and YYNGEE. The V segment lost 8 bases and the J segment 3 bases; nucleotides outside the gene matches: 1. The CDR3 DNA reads TGTGCCAGTGGGAGGGACACCGGGGAGCTGTTTTTT. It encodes CASGRDTGELFF. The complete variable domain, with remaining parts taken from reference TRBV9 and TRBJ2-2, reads DSGVTQTPKHLITATGQRVTLRCSPRSGDLSVYWYQQSLDQGLQFLIQYYNGEERAKGNILERFSAQQFPDLHSELNLSSLELGDSALYFCASGRDTGELFFGEGSRLTVL.

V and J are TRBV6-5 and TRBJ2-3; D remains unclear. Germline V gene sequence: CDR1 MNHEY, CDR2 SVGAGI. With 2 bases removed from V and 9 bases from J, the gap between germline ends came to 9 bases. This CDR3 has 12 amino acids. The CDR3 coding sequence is TGTGCCAGCAGTTACGCCCCCGCAACGCAGTATTTT. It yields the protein CASSYAPATQYF.

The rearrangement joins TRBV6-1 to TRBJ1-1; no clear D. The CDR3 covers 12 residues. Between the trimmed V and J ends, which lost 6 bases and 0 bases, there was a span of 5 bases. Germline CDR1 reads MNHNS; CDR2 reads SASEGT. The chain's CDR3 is CASRVMNTEAFF. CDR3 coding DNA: TGTGCCAGCAGGGTGATGAACACTGAAGCTTTCTTT.

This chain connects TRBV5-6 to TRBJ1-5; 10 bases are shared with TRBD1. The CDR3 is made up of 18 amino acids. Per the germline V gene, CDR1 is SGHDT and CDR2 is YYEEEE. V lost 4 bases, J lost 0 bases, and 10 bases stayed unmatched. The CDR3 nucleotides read TGTGCCAGCAGCGGCTCGACAGGGGGCCTTTATAGCAATCAGCCCCAGCATTTT. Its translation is CASSGSTGGLYSNQPQHF.

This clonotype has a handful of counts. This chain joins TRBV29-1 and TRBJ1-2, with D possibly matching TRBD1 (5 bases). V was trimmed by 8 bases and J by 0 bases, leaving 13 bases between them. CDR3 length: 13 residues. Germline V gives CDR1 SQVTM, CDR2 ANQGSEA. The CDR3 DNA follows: TGCAGCTCTGCGGGGGACGCTAACTATGGCTACACCTTC. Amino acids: CSSAGDANYGYTF.

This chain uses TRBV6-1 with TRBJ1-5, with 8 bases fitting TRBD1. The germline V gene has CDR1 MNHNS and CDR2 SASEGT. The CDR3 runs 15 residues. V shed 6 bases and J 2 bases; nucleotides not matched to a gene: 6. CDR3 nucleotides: TGTGCCAGCAGGGTGGGGGGACAGGGCAATCAGCCCCAGCATTTT. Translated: CASRVGGQGNQPQHF.

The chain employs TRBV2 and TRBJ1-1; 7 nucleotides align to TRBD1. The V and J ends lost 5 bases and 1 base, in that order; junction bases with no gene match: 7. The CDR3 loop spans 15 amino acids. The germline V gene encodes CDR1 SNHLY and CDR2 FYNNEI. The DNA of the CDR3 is TGTGCCAGCAGTCTACAGGGGATCCAGAACACTGAAGCTTTCTTT. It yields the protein CASSLQGIQNTEAFF.

CDR3 in DNA: TGTGCCAGCAGTTACTCGATACTAGCGGGATTCTCCTACGAGCAGTACTTC. Residues: CASSYSILAGFSYEQYF. The J gene is TRBJ2-7, the V gene TRBV6-5, with 10 bases identical to TRBD2. J gave up 0 bases and V 0 bases, and 5 bases lay outside the gene matches. Per the germline V gene, CDR1 is MNHEY and CDR2 is SVGAGI. This CDR3 region has 17 residues.

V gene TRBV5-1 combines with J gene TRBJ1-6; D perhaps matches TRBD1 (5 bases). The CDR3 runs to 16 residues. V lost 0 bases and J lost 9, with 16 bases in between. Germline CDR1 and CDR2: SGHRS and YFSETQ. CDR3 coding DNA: TGCGCCAGCAGCTTGGCCTCGGGGGGGAATCTTTCACCCCTCCACTTT. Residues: CASSLASGGNLSPLHF.

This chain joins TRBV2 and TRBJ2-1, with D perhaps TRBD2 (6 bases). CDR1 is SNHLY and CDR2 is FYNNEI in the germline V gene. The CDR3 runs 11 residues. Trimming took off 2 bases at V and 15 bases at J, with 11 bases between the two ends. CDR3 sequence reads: CASSERGRLFF. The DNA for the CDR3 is TGTGCCAGCAGTGAACGGGGGAGATTGTTCTTC.

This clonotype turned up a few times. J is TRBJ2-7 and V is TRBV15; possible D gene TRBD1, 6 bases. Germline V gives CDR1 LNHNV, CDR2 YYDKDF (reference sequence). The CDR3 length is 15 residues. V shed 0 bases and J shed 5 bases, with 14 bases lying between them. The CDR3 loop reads CATSRDLNRVHEQYF. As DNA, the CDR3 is TGTGCCACCAGCAGAGATCTTAACAGGGTTCACGAGCAGTACTTC.

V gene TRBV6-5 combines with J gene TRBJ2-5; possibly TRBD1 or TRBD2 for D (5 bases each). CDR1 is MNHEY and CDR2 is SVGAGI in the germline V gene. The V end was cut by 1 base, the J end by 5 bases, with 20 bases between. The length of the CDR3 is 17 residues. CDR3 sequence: CASSYWGRGGSRETQYF. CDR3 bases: TGTGCCAGCAGTTACTGGGGACGGGGTGGTTCGCGGGAGACCCAGTACTTC.

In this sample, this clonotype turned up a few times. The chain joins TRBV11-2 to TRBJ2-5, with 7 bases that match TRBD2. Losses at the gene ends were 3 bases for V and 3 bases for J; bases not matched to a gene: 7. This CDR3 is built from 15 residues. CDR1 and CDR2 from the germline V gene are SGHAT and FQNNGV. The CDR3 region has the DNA TGTGCCAGCAGCTTGGGGAGGGGTAGGGAAGAGACCCAGTACTTC. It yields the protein CASSLGRGREETQYF. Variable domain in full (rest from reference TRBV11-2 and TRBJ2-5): EAGVAQSPRYKIIEKRQSVAFWCNPISGHATLYWYQQILGQGPKLLIQFQNNGVVDDSQLPKDRFSAERLKGVDSTLKIQPAKLEDSAVYLCASSLGRGREETQYFGPGTRLLVL.

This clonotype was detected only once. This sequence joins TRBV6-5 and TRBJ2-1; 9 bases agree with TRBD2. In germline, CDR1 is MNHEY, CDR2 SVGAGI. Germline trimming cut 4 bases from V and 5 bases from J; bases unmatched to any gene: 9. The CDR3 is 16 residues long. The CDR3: CASSSMAGGPHNEQFF. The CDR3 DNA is TGTGCCAGCAGTTCGATGGCGGGAGGGCCTCACAATGAGCAGTTCTTC.

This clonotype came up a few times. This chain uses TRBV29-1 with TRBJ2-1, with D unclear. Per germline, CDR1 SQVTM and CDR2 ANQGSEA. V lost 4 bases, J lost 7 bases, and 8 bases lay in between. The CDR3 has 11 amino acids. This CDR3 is CSVGRLNEQFF. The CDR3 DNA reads TGCAGCGTTGGACGTTTGAATGAGCAGTTCTTC.

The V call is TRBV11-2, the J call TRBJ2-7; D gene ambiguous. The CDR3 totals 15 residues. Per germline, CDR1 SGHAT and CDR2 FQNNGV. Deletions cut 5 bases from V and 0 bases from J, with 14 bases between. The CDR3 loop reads CASSPRVLGSYEQYF. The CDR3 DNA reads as TGTGCCAGCAGCCCTCGGGTTTTAGGCTCCTACGAGCAGTACTTC.

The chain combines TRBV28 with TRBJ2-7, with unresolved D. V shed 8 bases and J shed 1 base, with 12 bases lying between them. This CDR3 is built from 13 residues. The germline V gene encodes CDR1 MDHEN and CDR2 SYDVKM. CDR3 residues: CASLGFESYEQYF. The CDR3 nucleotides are TGTGCCAGCCTCGGCTTTGAATCCTACGAGCAGTACTTC. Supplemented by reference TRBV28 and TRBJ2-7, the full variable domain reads DVKVTQSSRYLVKRTGEKVFLECVQDMDHENMFWYRQDPGLGLRLIYFSYDVKMKEKGDIPEGYSVSREKKERFSLILESASTNQTSMYLCASLGFESYEQYFGPGTRLTVT.